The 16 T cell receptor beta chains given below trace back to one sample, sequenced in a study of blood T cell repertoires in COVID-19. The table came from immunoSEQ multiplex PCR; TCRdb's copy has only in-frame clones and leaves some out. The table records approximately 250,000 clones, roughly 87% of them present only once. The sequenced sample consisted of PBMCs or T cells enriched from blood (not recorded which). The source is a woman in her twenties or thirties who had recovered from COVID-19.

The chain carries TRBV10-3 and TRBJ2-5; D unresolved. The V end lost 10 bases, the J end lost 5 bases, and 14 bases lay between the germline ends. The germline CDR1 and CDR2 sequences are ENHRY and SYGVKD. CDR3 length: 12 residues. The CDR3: CATNSFRETQYF. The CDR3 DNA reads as TGTGCCACGAACAGTTTCCGGGAGACCCAGTACTTC.

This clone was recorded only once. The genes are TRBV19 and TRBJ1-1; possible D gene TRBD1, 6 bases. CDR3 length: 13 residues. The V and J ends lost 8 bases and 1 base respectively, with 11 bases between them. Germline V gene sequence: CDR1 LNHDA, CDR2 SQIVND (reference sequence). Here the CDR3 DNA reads TGTGCCAGTTTGTGGGGGCCGAACACTGAAGCTTTCTTT. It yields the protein CASLWGPNTEAFF. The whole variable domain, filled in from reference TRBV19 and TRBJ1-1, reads DGGITQSPKYLFRKEGQNVTLSCEQNLNHDAMYWYRQDPGQGLRLIYYSQIVNDFQKGDIAEGYSVSREKKESFPLTVTSAQKNPTAFYLCASLWGPNTEAFFGQGTRLTVV.

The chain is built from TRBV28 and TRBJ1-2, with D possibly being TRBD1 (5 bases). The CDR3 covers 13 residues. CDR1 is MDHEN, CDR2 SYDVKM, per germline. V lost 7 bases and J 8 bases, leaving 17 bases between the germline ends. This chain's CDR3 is CASTWGDRKGYTF. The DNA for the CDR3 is TGTGCCAGCACCTGGGGGGATCGGAAGGGCTACACCTTC.

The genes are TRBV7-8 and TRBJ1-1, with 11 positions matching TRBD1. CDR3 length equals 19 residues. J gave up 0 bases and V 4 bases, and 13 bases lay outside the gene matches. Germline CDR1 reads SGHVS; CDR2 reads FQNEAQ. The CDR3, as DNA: TGTGCCAGCAGCTCCATAGGGTGGACAGGGGGCTTGGTGAACACTGAAGCTTTCTTT. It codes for CASSSIGWTGGLVNTEAFF.

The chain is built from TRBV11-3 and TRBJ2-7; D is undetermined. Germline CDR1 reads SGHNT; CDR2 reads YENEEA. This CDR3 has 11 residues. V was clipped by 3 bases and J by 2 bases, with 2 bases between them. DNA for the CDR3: TGTGCCAGCAGCTTCGCCTACGAGCAGTACTTC. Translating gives CASSFAYEQYF.

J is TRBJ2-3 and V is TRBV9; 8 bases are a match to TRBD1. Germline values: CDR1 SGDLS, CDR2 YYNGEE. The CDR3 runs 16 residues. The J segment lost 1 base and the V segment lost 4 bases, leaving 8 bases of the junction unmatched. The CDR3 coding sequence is TGTGCCAGCAGCATGGAACCGGGACAGGGCACAGATACGCAGTATTTT. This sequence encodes CASSMEPGQGTDTQYF.

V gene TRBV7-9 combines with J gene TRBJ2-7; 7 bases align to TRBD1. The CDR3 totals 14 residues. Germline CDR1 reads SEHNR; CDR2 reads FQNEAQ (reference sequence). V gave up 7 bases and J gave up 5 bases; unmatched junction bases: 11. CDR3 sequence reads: CASTRQGPVDEQYF. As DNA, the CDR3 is TGTGCCAGCACAAGACAGGGCCCTGTGGACGAGCAGTACTTC.

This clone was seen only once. CDR3 region: CASSRDPSSYEQYF. As DNA, the CDR3 is TGCGCCAGCAGCCGGGATCCGAGCTCCTACGAGCAGTACTTC. The rearrangement uses TRBV5-1 and TRBJ2-7; possibly TRBD2 for D (5 bases). The germline gives CDR1 SGHRS, CDR2 YFSETQ. The V end was cut by 4 bases, the J end by 0 bases, with 11 bases between. This CDR3 is 14 amino acids long.

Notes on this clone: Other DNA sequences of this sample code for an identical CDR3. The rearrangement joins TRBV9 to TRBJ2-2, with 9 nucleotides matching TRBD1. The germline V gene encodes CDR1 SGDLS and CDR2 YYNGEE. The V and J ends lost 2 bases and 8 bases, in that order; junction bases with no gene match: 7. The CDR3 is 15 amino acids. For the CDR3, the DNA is TGTGCCAGCAGCGTCGTACAGGGGGCAGCTGGGGAGCTGTTTTTT. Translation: CASSVVQGAAGELFF.

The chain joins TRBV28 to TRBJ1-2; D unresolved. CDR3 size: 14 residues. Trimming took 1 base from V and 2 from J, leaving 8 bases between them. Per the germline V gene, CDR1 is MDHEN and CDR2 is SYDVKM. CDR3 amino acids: CASSLSGRNYGYTF. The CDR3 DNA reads TGTGCCAGCAGTTTATCCGGCAGGAACTATGGCTACACCTTC.

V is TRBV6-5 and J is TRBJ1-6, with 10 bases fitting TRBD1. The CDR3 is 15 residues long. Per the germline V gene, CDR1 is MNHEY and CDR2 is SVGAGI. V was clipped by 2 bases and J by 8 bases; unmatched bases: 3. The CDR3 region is CASSYRDRGDSPLHF. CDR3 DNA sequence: TGTGCCAGCAGTTACAGGGACAGGGGTGATTCACCCCTCCACTTT.

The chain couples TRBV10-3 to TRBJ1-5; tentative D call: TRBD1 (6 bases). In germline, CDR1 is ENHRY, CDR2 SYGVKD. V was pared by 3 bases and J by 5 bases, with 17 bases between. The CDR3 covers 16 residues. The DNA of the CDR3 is TGTGCCATCAGTGACCCCAGAGGGGGTACCTATCAGCCCCAGCATTTT. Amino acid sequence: CAISDPRGGTYQPQHF.

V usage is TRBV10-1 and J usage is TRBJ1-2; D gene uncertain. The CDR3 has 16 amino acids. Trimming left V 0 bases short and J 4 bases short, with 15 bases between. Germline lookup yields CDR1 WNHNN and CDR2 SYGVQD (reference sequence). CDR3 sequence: CASSESAGIGLYGYTF. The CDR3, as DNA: TGCGCCAGCAGTGAGTCTGCCGGGATCGGACTCTATGGCTACACCTTC.

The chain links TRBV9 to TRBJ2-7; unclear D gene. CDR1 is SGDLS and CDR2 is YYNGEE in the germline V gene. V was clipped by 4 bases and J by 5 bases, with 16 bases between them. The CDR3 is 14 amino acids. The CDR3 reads CASSPLSYNNEQYF. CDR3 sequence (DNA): TGTGCCAGCAGCCCCCTTAGTTATAATAACGAGCAGTACTTC.

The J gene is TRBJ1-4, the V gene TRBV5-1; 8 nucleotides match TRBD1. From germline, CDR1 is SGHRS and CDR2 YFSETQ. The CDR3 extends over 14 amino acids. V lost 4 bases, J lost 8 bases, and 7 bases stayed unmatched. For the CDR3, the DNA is TGCGCCAGCAGCGAGGACAGGGTGCAAGAAAAACTGTTTTTT. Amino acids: CASSEDRVQEKLFF.

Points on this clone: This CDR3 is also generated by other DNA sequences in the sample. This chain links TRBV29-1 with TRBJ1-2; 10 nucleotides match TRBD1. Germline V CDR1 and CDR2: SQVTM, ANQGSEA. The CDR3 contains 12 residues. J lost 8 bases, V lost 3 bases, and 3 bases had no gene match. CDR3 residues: CSVEDRGEGYTF. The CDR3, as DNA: TGCAGCGTTGAGGACAGGGGGGAAGGCTACACCTTC.